This T cell receptor (beta chain) was identified in a study of early T cells in non-severe SARS-CoV-2 infection. Germline CDR1 is SGHTA and CDR2 is FQGNSA. Trimming cost V 5 bases and J 8 bases, with 13 bases left between them. The CDR3 has 12 residues. This clonotype was counted a few times. The TCR library protocol was used to attach unique molecular identifiers. These identifiers were attached to individual cDNA molecules. Each CDR3 protein gets one entry after TCRdb re-called the 5' RACE reads with MiXCR. The sample contains almost 65,000 distinct CDR3 sequences, 4.9% of which appear only once. The chain combines TRBV7-2 with TRBJ2-7; the D gene is possibly TRBD1 (5 bases). The clonotype originates from an adult who was a healthcare worker with PCR-confirmed SARS-CoV-2 infection or an uninfected control (not recorded which). Sequenced: whole blood. The chain's CDR3 is CASSASGNQQYF. In DNA form, the CDR3 reads TGTGCCAGCAGCGCTTCAGGGAACCAGCAGTACTTC.